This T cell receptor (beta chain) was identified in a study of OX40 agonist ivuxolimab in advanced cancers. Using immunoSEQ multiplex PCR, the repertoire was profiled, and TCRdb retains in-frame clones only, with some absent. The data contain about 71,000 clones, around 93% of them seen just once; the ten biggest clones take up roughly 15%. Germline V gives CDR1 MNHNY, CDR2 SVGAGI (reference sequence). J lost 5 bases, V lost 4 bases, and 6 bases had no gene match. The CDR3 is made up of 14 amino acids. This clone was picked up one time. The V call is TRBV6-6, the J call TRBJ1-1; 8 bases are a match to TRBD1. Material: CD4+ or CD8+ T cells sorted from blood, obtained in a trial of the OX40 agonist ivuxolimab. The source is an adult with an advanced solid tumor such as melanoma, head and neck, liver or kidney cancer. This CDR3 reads CASSLQGARTEAFF. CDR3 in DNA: TGTGCCAGCAGTTTGCAGGGGGCTAGGACTGAAGCTTTCTTT.